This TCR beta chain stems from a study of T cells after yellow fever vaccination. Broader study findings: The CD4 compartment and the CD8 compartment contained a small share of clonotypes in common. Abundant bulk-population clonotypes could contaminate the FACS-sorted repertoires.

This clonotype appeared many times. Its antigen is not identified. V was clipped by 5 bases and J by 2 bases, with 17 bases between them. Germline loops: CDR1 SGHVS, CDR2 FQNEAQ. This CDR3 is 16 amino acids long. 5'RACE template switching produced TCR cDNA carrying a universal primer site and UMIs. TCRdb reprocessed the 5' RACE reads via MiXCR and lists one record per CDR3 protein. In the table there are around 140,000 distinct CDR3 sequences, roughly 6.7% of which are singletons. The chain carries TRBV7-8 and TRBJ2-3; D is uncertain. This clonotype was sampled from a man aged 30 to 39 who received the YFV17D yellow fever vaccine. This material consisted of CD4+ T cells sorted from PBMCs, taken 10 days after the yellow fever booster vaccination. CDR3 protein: CASSDSELLYTDTQYF. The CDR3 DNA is TGTGCCAGCAGCGATTCGGAGCTCCTTTACACAGATACGCAGTATTTT.